The 24 T cell receptor beta chains presented below share a single source sample, sequenced in a study of shared clonotypes between healthy human individuals. Sequencing used immunoSEQ multiplex PCR; TCRdb keeps in-frame clones, though not all of them. The sample yields over a million clones, more than 75% seen once. Sequencing was done on a sample of memory CD4+ T cells from PBMCs. The subset was: CD45RA-negative fraction. All receptors come from a man aged 18 to 29 in good health. Some clones in this sample may be carry-over from other donors' samples.

This clone was detected only a few times. The CDR3 reads CSVTSGLNTGELFF. CDR3 sequence (DNA): TGCAGCGTGACTAGCGGCCTGAACACCGGGGAGCTGTTTTTT. The V call is TRBV29-1, the J call TRBJ2-2; TRBD2 agrees at 9 bases. CDR1 SQVTM and CDR2 ANQGSEA come from the germline V gene. The CDR3 covers 14 residues. With 6 bases clipped from V and 1 base from J, the junction kept 3 bases outside the gene matches.

As to this clone: Additional DNA sequences in this sample encode the identical CDR3. This chain joins TRBV5-1 and TRBJ2-7; a weak D match, TRBD2 (6 bases). The CDR3 covers 14 residues. Trimming took 0 bases from V and 2 from J, leaving 9 bases between them. Germline-derived CDR1 and CDR2 are SGHRS and YFSETQ. The CDR3 DNA follows: TGCGCCAGCAGCTTGGGGAGGGTGACCTACGAGCAGTACTTC. The encoded protein is CASSLGRVTYEQYF.

Comments on this clone: A much larger clone sits a single nucleotide away, making a read error possible. The rearrangement joins TRBV28 to TRBJ1-1; D is unclear. V was shortened by 5 bases and J by 1 base, with 5 bases between the two germline ends. The CDR3 extends over 12 amino acids. Germline lookup yields CDR1 MDHEN and CDR2 SYDVKM. CDR3 region: CASSRENTEAFF. In DNA form, the CDR3 reads TGTGCCAGCAGTCGGGAGAACACTGAAGCTTTCTTT.

The gene calls are TRBV7-3 and TRBJ2-7, with TRBD2 as a possible D gene (5 bases). Germline V gene data show CDR1 as SGHTA and CDR2 as FQGTGA. Trimming pared 6 bases from V and 1 base from J, leaving 16 bases between. The CDR3 sequence is 15 residues long. In DNA form, the CDR3 reads TGTGCCAGCAGACCGGGCCCCTCGGGGTCCTACGAGCAGTACTTC. Translating it yields CASRPGPSGSYEQYF.

This chain uses TRBV4-3 with TRBJ2-1; D is uncertain. The CDR3 loop spans 17 amino acids. The germline CDR1 and CDR2 sequences are LGHNA and YSLEER. The V end lost 4 bases, the J end lost 3 bases, and 19 bases lay between the germline ends. CDR3 bases: TGCGCCAGCAGCCCGACCCCACTCTTCCCCGGCTACAATGAGCAGTTCTTC. Translating it yields CASSPTPLFPGYNEQFF.

The chain joins TRBV10-1 to TRBJ2-1; 9 bases match TRBD2. V lost 3 bases to trimming and J lost 2 bases; unmatched junction nucleotides: 2. Germline CDR1 reads WNHNN; CDR2 reads SYGVQD (reference sequence). The CDR3 length is 15 residues. The CDR3: CASSEAGGTYNEQFF. In nucleotides, the CDR3 is TGCGCCAGCAGTGAAGCGGGGGGTACCTACAATGAGCAGTTCTTC.

This chain connects TRBV7-2 to TRBJ2-3, with 7 bases matching TRBD1. CDR3 size: 12 residues. V dropped 1 base and J dropped 9; count of bases not matched to a gene: 1. CDR1 is SGHTA, CDR2 FQGNSA, per germline. The CDR3 is CASSLEGQTQYF. CDR3 nucleotide sequence: TGTGCCAGCAGCTTAGAGGGACAGACGCAGTATTTT.

The V call is TRBV27, the J call TRBJ2-5, with TRBD2 as a possible D gene (5 bases). CDR3 length: 14 residues. CDR1 is MNHEY, CDR2 SMNVEV, per germline (reference sequence). V lost 2 bases, J lost 7 bases, and 14 bases lay in between. Here the CDR3 DNA reads TGTGCCAGCAGTTTAGCCGGGATCCACCCGACCCAGTACTTC. This encodes CASSLAGIHPTQYF.

This clone has just one count. The chain couples TRBV6-6 to TRBJ2-3, with 7 bases aligning to TRBD1. CDR1 is MNHNY, CDR2 SVGAGI, per germline (reference sequence). The CDR3 is 14 residues long. V was clipped by 3 bases and J by 4 bases; unmatched bases: 4. CDR3 bases: TGTGCCAGCAGTTATTTGGGGACAGCAGATACGCAGTATTTT. It specifies CASSYLGTADTQYF.

The V gene is TRBV18, the J gene TRBJ1-2, with D possibly TRBD1 on 6 matching bases. Germline assignment: CDR1 KGHSH and CDR2 LQKENI. The CDR3 has 14 amino acids. The V and J ends lost 4 bases and 8 bases respectively, with 17 bases between them. This chain's CDR3 is CASSHGTEGGGYTF. The CDR3 nucleotides read TGTGCCAGCTCACACGGGACCGAAGGGGGGGGCTACACCTTC.

A single count supports this clone. J is TRBJ2-3 and V is TRBV4-1, with TRBD2 matching over 9 bases. Germline V lookup: CDR1 MGHRA, CDR2 YSYEKL. CDR3 length: 16 residues. Losses at the gene ends were 8 bases for V and 3 bases for J; bases not matched to a gene: 12. The CDR3 DNA is TGCGCCAGCTCCCGAGGCGGGGGGGGAGGGACAGATACGCAGTATTTT. Translated: CASSRGGGGGTDTQYF.

DNA for the CDR3: TGTGCCACCAGCAGACGCGGGGGGTTTCAGCCCCAGCATTTT. Translating it yields CATSRRGGFQPQHF. The rearrangement links TRBV15 to TRBJ1-5, with TRBD1 as a possible D gene (5 bases). The germline V gene has CDR1 LNHNV and CDR2 YYDKDF (reference sequence). The V end lost 2 bases, the J end lost 6 bases, and 11 bases lay between the germline ends. This CDR3 comprises 14 residues.

The chain joins TRBV9 to TRBJ1-6, with 8 bases lining up with TRBD1. The CDR3 is 15 residues long. Germline CDR1 and CDR2: SGDLS and YYNGEE. The V gene end was trimmed by 3 bases and the J gene end by 5 bases; junction bases not matched to a gene: 4. The CDR3 bases are TGTGCCAGCAGCGGCCGGACAGGGAATAATTCACCCCTCCACTTT. This encodes CASSGRTGNNSPLHF.

This clone was found many times. V is TRBV14 and J is TRBJ2-3; 11 nucleotides align to TRBD2. CDR1 and CDR2 (germline): SGHDN, FVKESK. The CDR3 runs 14 residues. Trimming cost V 8 bases and J 3 bases; bases outside gene matches: 4. CDR3 region: CASRWTSGTDTQYF. CDR3 coding DNA: TGTGCCAGCCGATGGACTAGCGGGACAGATACGCAGTATTTT. The entire variable domain, with the rest obtained from reference TRBV14 and TRBJ2-3, is as follows: EAGVTQFPSHSVIEKGQTVTLRCDPISGHDNLYWYRRVMGKEIKFLLHFVKESKQDESGMPNNRFLAERTGGTYSTLKVQPAELEDSGVYFCASRWTSGTDTQYFGPGTRLTVL.

About this clone itself: Other nucleotide sequences in the sample specify the same CDR3. V gene TRBV5-1 combines with J gene TRBJ2-3; unclear D gene. The germline V and J ends were trimmed by 2 bases and 1 base, with 11 bases remaining between them. CDR1 SGHRS and CDR2 YFSETQ come from the germline V gene. The CDR3 totals 15 residues. This CDR3 reads CASSLGSSGTDTQYF. In DNA form, the CDR3 reads TGCGCCAGCAGCTTAGGCAGCTCTGGCACAGATACGCAGTATTTT.

The V and J genes are TRBV10-3 and TRBJ2-1, with TRBD2 matching 10 bases. Trimming removed 5 bases from V and 7 bases from J; junction bases left unmatched: 11. Germline V gene data show CDR1 as ENHRY and CDR2 as SYGVKD. There are 16 residues in the CDR3. The CDR3 sequence: CAISPLAGRLGNEQFF. DNA for the CDR3: TGTGCCATCAGTCCACTAGCGGGACGTTTGGGGAATGAGCAGTTCTTC.

This chain joins TRBV7-8 and TRBJ2-2; 7 positions agree with TRBD2. Per the germline V gene, CDR1 is SGHVS and CDR2 is FQNEAQ. The CDR3 is made up of 17 amino acids. V gave up 1 base and J gave up 0 bases; unmatched junction bases: 5. The CDR3 nucleotides read TGTGCCAGCAGCTTAGTGGGCGGGAGATCGAACACCGGGGAGCTGTTTTTT. This translates into CASSLVGGRSNTGELFF.

The V gene is TRBV28, the J gene TRBJ2-3; 8 bases are a match to TRBD1. The V gene end was trimmed by 8 bases and the J gene end by 6 bases; junction bases not matched to a gene: 19. Germline CDR1 MDHEN, CDR2 SYDVKM. This CDR3 comprises 17 residues. The CDR3 here is CASLRPTGGESGDTQYF. CDR3 in DNA: TGTGCCAGCCTACGCCCAACAGGGGGTGAATCAGGGGATACGCAGTATTTT.

Comment on this clone: The same CDR3 can be traced to other DNA sequences in this sample. This rearrangement joins TRBV10-3 to TRBJ1-1, with TRBD1 as a possible D gene (5 bases). Germline V gene lookup returns CDR1 ENHRY and CDR2 SYGVKD. CDR3 length: 13 amino acids. Trimming removed 0 bases from V and 6 bases from J, with 8 bases in between. The CDR3 loop reads CAISESGGPEAFF. CDR3 nucleotide sequence: TGTGCCATCAGTGAGTCGGGGGGTCCTGAAGCTTTCTTT.

This chain uses TRBV7-3 with TRBJ1-1; D may be TRBD1 (5 bases). This CDR3 has 14 amino acids. Trimming removed 3 bases from V and 4 bases from J, with 12 bases in between. From germline, CDR1 is SGHTA and CDR2 FQGTGA. The CDR3 region is CASSFAGRGTEAFF. As DNA, the CDR3 is TGTGCCAGCAGCTTCGCAGGGAGGGGCACTGAAGCTTTCTTT.

This chain uses TRBV7-9 with TRBJ2-2; TRBD2 matches at 9 bases. The CDR3 length is 16 residues. With V trimmed by 1 base and J by 6 bases, 6 bases remained unmatched. Germline-derived CDR1 and CDR2 are SEHNR and FQNEAQ (reference sequence). CDR3 sequence: CASSLGSGREAGELFF. The CDR3 region has the DNA TGTGCCAGCAGCTTAGGTAGCGGGAGAGAGGCCGGGGAGCTGTTTTTT.

The chain recombines TRBV28 with TRBJ1-1, with D tentatively TRBD1 (6 bases). The germline CDR1 and CDR2 sequences are MDHEN and SYDVKM. Trimming removed 8 bases from V and 5 bases from J, with 18 bases in between. The CDR3 consists of 14 residues. CDR3 sequence: CASAGTKGVTEAFF. CDR3 coding DNA: TGTGCCAGCGCCGGGACGAAGGGGGTTACTGAAGCTTTCTTT.

This clone was recorded once. The chain is built from TRBV28 and TRBJ1-2, with D maybe TRBD1 (6 bases). Germline loops: CDR1 MDHEN, CDR2 SYDVKM. Trimming shortened V by 6 bases and J by 4 bases, and 12 bases separated the two germline ends. This CDR3 region has 13 residues. CDR3 sequence: CASSAGQTYGYTF. CDR3 in DNA: TGTGCCAGCAGCGCAGGACAGACCTATGGCTACACCTTC.

The J gene is TRBJ1-2, the V gene TRBV28; 7 positions agree with TRBD1. The V and J ends lost 10 bases and 7 bases, in that order; junction bases with no gene match: 12. From germline, CDR1 is MDHEN and CDR2 SYDVKM. The CDR3 has 13 residues. CDR3 sequence (DNA): TGTGCCATCACTGACAGGGAGGGACCTGGCTACACCTTC. Translated: CAITDREGPGYTF.